This T cell receptor beta chain was captured by sequencing in a study of shared clonotypes between healthy human individuals. Study as a whole: Per donor, CD8 memory used one plate, CD8 naive used two, CD4 memory used three and CD4 naive used three.

Study-level findings and limits: Sampling involved blood alone; tissue repertoires likely differ.

Generated by immunoSEQ multiplex PCR, the TCRdb table keeps only in-frame clones and is missing some. The sample has around 600,000 clones, 95% to 98% seen once; the top ten hold 0.3%. CD45RO-negative cells were positively selected for CCR7, leaving out terminally differentiated effector memory CD45RA+ cells. Those who donated, Caucasian adults without exception, all lived in Nashville, Tennessee. Germline V gives CDR1 SEHNR, CDR2 FQNEAQ (reference sequence). The CDR3 contains 18 residues. Losses at the gene ends were 5 bases for V and 4 bases for J; bases not matched to a gene: 10. Concerning this clone itself: As yet, its antigen is unknown.

Sequenced material: naive CD8+ T cells sorted from blood. The source of this sequence is a man aged 25 to 40 in good health. V and J are TRBV7-9 and TRBJ2-6; 11 bases fit TRBD1. CDR3 in DNA: TGTGCCAGCAGCGAAAGGACAGGGGGCGCTTCCGGGGCCAACGTCCTGACTTTC. It translates to CASSERTGGASGANVLTF.